This entry is about one T cell receptor beta chain. Its target is not known. The sample belongs to a study of cytomegalovirus exposure and HLA in healthy donors. Study-wide results and limits: The study listed under 200 cytomegalovirus-associated TCR beta chains.

Data came from immunoSEQ multiplex PCR; TCRdb stores just in-frame clones and leaves some out. The sample yields approximately 70,000 clones, around 94% seen once. Specimen: PBMCs. This sequence originates from a woman under 30 in good health and CMV-seropositive.

The CDR3 loop reads CASYPGTSPSYNEQFF. The CDR3 DNA sequence: TGTGCCAGTTACCCCGGGACTAGCCCGTCCTACAATGAGCAGTTCTTC. V and J are TRBV27 and TRBJ2-1; TRBD2 matches at 9 bases. The CDR3 extends over 16 amino acids. V lost 9 bases, J lost 1 base, and 10 bases stayed unmatched. Germline assignment: CDR1 MNHEY and CDR2 SMNVEV (reference sequence).